Shown below are 9 T cell receptor beta chains from a single sample sequenced in a study of shared clonotypes between healthy human individuals. TCRdb's copy holds only in-frame clones and misses some; the assay was immunoSEQ multiplex PCR. Counted here are hundreds of thousands of clones, approximately 79% occurring once; the ten biggest clones make up approximately 1.7%. Sample: memory CD4+ T cells sorted from blood. The subset here: CD45RA-negative fraction. These receptors were taken from a woman aged 30 to 39 in good health.

V gene TRBV25-1 combines with J gene TRBJ1-1; the match to TRBD1 covers 7 bases. The V gene end was trimmed by 4 bases and the J gene end by 1 base; junction bases not matched to a gene: 9. Germline assignment: CDR1 MGHDK and CDR2 SYGVNS. The CDR3 extends over 16 amino acids. CDR3: CASSARQGHSNTEAFF. CDR3 nucleotides: TGTGCCAGCAGTGCCCGACAGGGCCACTCGAACACTGAAGCTTTCTTT. Complete variable domain (other parts from reference TRBV25-1 and TRBJ1-1): EADIYQTPRYLVIGTGKKITLECSQTMGHDKMYWYQQDPGMELHLIHYSYGVNSTEKGDLSSESTVSRIRTEHFPLTLESARPSHTSQYLCASSARQGHSNTEAFFGQGTRLTVV.

The chain's CDR3 is CASSLGSAGNYGYTF. In DNA form, the CDR3 reads TGCGCCAGCAGTTTAGGCTCGGCGGGTAACTATGGCTACACCTTC. The chain recombines TRBV5-1 with TRBJ1-2; D is uncertain. Trimming removed 5 bases from V and 1 base from J, with 15 bases in between. Germline-derived CDR1 and CDR2 are SGHRS and YFSETQ. CDR3 length: 15 amino acids.

V gene TRBV6-1 combines with J gene TRBJ2-3; D unclear. This CDR3 region has 14 residues. From germline, CDR1 is MNHNS and CDR2 SASEGT. Trimming pared 6 bases from V and 3 bases from J, leaving 13 bases between. The CDR3 DNA sequence: TGTGCCAGCAGCCCCCTATTTCGGACAGATACGCAGTATTTT. Translation: CASSPLFRTDTQYF.

This clone was observed once. The chain carries TRBV7-2 and TRBJ2-3; possible D gene TRBD1, 6 bases. V was shortened by 4 bases and J by 2 bases, with 22 bases between the two germline ends. This CDR3 has 18 residues. From germline, CDR1 is SGHTA and CDR2 FQGNSA. CDR3 sequence (DNA): TGTGCCAGCAGCTCCCGATCATTCACAGGGATCTCCACAGATACGCAGTATTTT. Its protein is CASSSRSFTGISTDTQYF.

Only a few counts were recorded for this clone. This may be a read error, as it is one base from a much larger clone. Other DNA sequences from this sample encode an identical CDR3 as well. J is TRBJ2-1 and V is TRBV5-1; tentatively, D is TRBD2 (6 bases). The CDR3 is 14 residues long. Per the germline V gene, CDR1 is SGHRS and CDR2 is YFSETQ. Trimming pared 0 bases from V and 4 bases from J, leaving 8 bases between. Here the CDR3 reads CASSLGDWYNEQFF. Written as DNA, the CDR3 is TGCGCCAGCAGCTTGGGGGACTGGTACAATGAGCAGTTCTTC.

The genes are TRBV6-5 and TRBJ2-5; TRBD2 aligns across 9 bases. V shed 3 bases and J 5 bases; nucleotides not matched to a gene: 7. The V gene's germline CDR1 is MNHEY and CDR2 SVGAGI. The CDR3 contains 15 residues. This chain's CDR3 is CASSYKREVRETQYF. CDR3 DNA: TGTGCCAGCAGTTATAAGCGGGAGGTCCGCGAGACCCAGTACTTC.

This clone was picked up one time. The chain joins TRBV2 to TRBJ1-5; D possibly corresponds to TRBD1 (5 bases). V lost 6 bases to trimming and J lost 7 bases, with 13 bases between them. CDR1 and CDR2 from the germline V gene are SNHLY and FYNNEI. The CDR3 contains 13 residues. CDR3 loop: CASRGGGGQPQHF. CDR3 in DNA: TGTGCCAGCAGAGGTGGGGGTGGACAGCCCCAGCATTTT.

V and J are TRBV2 and TRBJ2-1, with D tentatively TRBD1 (5 bases). Germline lookup yields CDR1 SNHLY and CDR2 FYNNEI. The CDR3 is made up of 15 amino acids. Trimming removed 2 bases from V and 1 base from J, with 9 bases in between. CDR3 sequence reads: CASSERQGSYNEQFF. The CDR3 DNA reads TGTGCCAGCAGTGAACGGCAGGGTTCCTACAATGAGCAGTTCTTC.

The rearrangement uses TRBV20-1 and TRBJ2-7; TRBD2 matches 8 bases. Germline V CDR1 and CDR2: DFQATT, SNEGSKA (reference sequence). With V trimmed by 3 bases and J by 7 bases, 2 bases remained unmatched. This CDR3 is 11 amino acids long. Here the CDR3 DNA reads TGCAGTGCTAGCGGGAGGGATGAGCAGTACTTC. It codes for CSASGRDEQYF.